The clone carrying this T cell receptor (beta chain) was recorded a few times. The junction does not match germline at one end; this may be a read error. CDR1 SSHAT and CDR2 FNYEAQ come from the germline V gene (reference sequence). This CDR3 is 14 amino acids long. The sample is drawn from a study of tumor-infiltrating lymphocytes in oesophageal squamous cell carcinoma. TCRdb re-analysed the PCR reads in MiXCR, keeping a single row per CDR3 protein. The sample lists some 15,000 distinct CDR3 sequences; about 55% were seen once. The sequence was obtained from a female donor with esophageal squamous cell carcinoma. The V gene is TRBV7-7, the J gene TRBJ2-5; 7 bases are a match to TRBD2. Sequencing was carried out using esophageal tumor tissue. CDR3 sequence (DNA): TGTGCTAGCAGCTTAGGAGCGGGGCAAGAGACCCAGTACTTC. Its translation is CASSLGAGQETQYF.